The sequence of this T cell receptor beta chain was determined in a study of blood T cell repertoires in COVID-19. Study-level information: The samples span acute and convalescent COVID-19 from the United States, Italy and Spain.

Germline CDR1 GTSNPN, CDR2 SVGIG (reference sequence). The CDR3 runs 12 residues. Trimming cost V 2 bases and J 6 bases; bases outside gene matches: 1. As processed by the authors: Counts of nucleated cells, estimated from reference gene primer amplification, were obtained. Measured with immunoSEQ multiplex PCR; TCRdb has only the in-frame clones, and not every one. That table furnishes V, J and clone size, whereas the DNA furnished D and trimming. The data show around 200,000 clones, with 84% seen just once and about 15% held by the top ten. Enrolment of Seattle patients took place during active infection, and they were followed longitudinally.

The TCR originated in a woman aged 65 to 85 with COVID-19, enrolled during active disease. The chain uses TRBV30 and TRBJ1-2; TRBD1 agrees at 9 bases. The sequenced material came from peripheral blood. CDR3 bases: TGTGCCTGGAGTCGACAGGGGGATGGCTACACCTTC. Its translation: CAWSRQGDGYTF.